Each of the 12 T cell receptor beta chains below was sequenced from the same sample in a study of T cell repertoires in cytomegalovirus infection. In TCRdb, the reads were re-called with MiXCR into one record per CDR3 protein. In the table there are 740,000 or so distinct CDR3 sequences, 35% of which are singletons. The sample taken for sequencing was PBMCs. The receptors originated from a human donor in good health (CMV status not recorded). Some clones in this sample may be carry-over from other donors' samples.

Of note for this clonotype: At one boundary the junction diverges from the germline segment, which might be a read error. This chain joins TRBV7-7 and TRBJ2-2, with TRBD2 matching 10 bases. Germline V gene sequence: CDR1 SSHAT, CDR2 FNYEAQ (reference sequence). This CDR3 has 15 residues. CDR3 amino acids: CASSPRLAGTGELFF. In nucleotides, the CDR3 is TGTGCTAGCAGCCCCCGACTAGCGGGTACCGGGGAGCTGTTTTTT. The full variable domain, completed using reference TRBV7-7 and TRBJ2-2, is GAGVSQSPRYKVTKRGQDVTLRCDPISSHATLYWYQQALGQGPEFLTYFNYEAQPDKSGLPSDRFSAERPEGSISTLTIQRTEQRDSAMYRCASSPRLAGTGELFFGEGSRLTVL.

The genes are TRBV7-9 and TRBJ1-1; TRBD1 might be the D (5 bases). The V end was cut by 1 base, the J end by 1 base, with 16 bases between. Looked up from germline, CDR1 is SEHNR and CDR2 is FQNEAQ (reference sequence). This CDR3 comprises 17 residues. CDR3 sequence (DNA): TGTGCCAGCAGCTTAGTAGGGGCAGACAGATGGAACACTGAAGCTTTCTTT. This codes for CASSLVGADRWNTEAFF.

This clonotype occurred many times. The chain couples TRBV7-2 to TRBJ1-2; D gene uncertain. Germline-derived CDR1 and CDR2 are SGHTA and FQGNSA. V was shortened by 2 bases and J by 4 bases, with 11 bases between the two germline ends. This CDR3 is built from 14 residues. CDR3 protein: CASSLQTISYGYTF. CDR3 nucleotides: TGTGCCAGCAGCTTACAGACAATTTCCTATGGCTACACCTTC.

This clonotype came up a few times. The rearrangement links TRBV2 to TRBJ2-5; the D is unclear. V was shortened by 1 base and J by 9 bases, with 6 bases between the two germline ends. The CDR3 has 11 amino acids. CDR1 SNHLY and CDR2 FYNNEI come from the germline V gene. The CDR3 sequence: CASSEERAQYF. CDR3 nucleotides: TGTGCCAGCAGTGAAGAACGAGCCCAGTACTTC.

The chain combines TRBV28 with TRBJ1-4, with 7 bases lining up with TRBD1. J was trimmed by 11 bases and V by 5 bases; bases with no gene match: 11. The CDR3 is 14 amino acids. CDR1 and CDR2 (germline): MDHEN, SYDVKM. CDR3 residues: CASSPDRVVPKLFF. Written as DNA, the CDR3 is TGTGCCAGCAGTCCCGACAGGGTTGTACCCAAACTGTTTTTT.

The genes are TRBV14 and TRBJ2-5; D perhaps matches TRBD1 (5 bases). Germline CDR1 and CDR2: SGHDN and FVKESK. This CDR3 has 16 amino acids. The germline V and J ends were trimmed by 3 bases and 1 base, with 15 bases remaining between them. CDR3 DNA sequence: TGTGCCAGCAGCCACAAGGTCAGGGCAGGCCAAGAGACCCAGTACTTC. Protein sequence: CASSHKVRAGQETQYF. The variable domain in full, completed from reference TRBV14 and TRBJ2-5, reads EAGVTQFPSHSVIEKGQTVTLRCDPISGHDNLYWYRRVMGKEIKFLLHFVKESKQDESGMPNNRFLAERTGGTYSTLKVQPAELEDSGVYFCASSHKVRAGQETQYFGPGTRLLVL.

The CDR3 loop reads CSVPGQGYYEQYF. The CDR3 nucleotides are TGCAGCGTTCCGGGACAGGGGTACTACGAGCAGTACTTC. V is TRBV29-1 and J is TRBJ2-7, with TRBD1 matching 10 bases. This CDR3 is built from 13 residues. Per germline, CDR1 SQVTM and CDR2 ANQGSEA. J was trimmed by 3 bases and V by 5 bases; bases with no gene match: 4.

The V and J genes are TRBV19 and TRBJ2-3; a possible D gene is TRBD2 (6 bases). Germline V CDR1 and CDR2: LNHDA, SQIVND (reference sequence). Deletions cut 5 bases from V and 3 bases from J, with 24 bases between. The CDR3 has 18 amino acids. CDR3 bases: TGTGCCAGTAGTCTATCCCTGGAGGGGTTTCGCAGTACAGATACGCAGTATTTT. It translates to CASSLSLEGFRSTDTQYF.

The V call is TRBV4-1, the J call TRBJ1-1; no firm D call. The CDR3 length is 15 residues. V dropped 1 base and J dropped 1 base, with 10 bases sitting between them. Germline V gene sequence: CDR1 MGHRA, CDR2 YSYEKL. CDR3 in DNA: TGCGCCAGCAGCCAAGTTCCGGCGACGAACACTGAAGCTTTCTTT. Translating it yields CASSQVPATNTEAFF.

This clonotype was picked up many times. As DNA, the CDR3 is TGTGCCAGCAGCTTCGACAGGGGCAATGAAAAACTGTTTTTT. This gives the protein CASSFDRGNEKLFF. V is TRBV7-2 and J is TRBJ1-4; 8 bases agree with TRBD1. Germline CDR1 is SGHTA and CDR2 is FQGNSA. This CDR3 region has 14 residues. V lost 3 bases and J lost 5; bases outside the gene matches: 2.

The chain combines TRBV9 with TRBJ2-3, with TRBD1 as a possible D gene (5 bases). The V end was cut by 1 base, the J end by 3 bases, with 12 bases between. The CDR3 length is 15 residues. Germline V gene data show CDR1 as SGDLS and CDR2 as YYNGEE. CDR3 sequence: CASSVTGQGTDTQYF. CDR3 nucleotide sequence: TGTGCCAGCAGCGTAACTGGGCAGGGAACAGATACGCAGTATTTT.

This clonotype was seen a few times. Here the CDR3 DNA reads TGTGCCAGCAGCTTGGCGAGTGGGGTGCGGAATTCACCCCTCCACTTT. Translated: CASSLASGVRNSPLHF. The chain links TRBV5-5 to TRBJ1-6; no reliable D call. Trimming took off 0 bases at V and 7 bases at J, with 14 bases between the two ends. CDR3 size: 16 residues. The germline CDR1 and CDR2 sequences are SGHKS and YYEKEE (reference sequence).